This T cell receptor (beta chain) was retrieved from a study of technical replicates of blood from a few donors (dated by TCRdb to about 2017). A note on this clone: No antigen is known for it. Per-base quality was not reported, and no clone a single base away is much larger than it.

Libraries were built with the immunoSEQ multiplex PCR assay. TCRdb carries this immuneACCESS record with in-frame sequences only. Its versions omit some clonotypes, under half of them owing to an unresolved V gene in the studies checked, with the rest unexplained. The sample includes roughly 12,000 clones, with around 95% observed a single time. The ten most abundant clones make up approximately 7.2% of the sample. Taken from cysteine to phenylalanine, the CDR3 has 14 residues. The only DNA kept is the CDR3, 42 bases in frame from the first base. The CDR1 and CDR2 encoded by the germline V gene are MDHEN and SYDVKM. Germline trimming amounts to 2 bases on V and 10 bases on J, with 8 as the count of junction bases outside the gene matches.

Specimen: PBMCs. The receptor was isolated from a human donor in good health. The chain couples TRBV28 to TRBJ1-1; 9 junctional bases match TRBD1. DNA sequence: TGTGCCAGCAGTTTAGGGGGGACAGGGCCGGGAGCTTTCTTT. This encodes CASSLGGTGPGAFF.